This passage covers 16 T cell receptor beta chains from one sample sequenced in a study of blood T cell repertoires in COVID-19 (dated by TCRdb to 2018 to 2020). Library method: the immunoSEQ multiplex PCR assay. Not all clones reach the TCRdb copy of this immuneACCESS table, which keeps in-frame sequences only. Checked studies attribute under half of the gap to unresolved V genes and leave the rest unexplained. Counted in this sample were under 300,000 clones; 86% of them appeared once. Roughly 6.3% of the sample is taken by the ten largest. Sample: peripheral blood. The receptor set was obtained from a man between 60 and 70 years old with acute or convalescent COVID-19.

The chain recombines TRBV18 with TRBJ2-2, with 10 positions matching TRBD1. This CDR3 has 19 amino acids. J gave up 0 bases and V 3 bases, and 10 bases lay outside the gene matches. CDR1 KGHSH and CDR2 LQKENI come from the germline V gene. Here the CDR3 reads CASSPRDRGKRANTGELFF. As DNA, the CDR3 is TGTGCCAGCTCACCGCGGGACAGGGGAAAGAGGGCGAACACCGGGGAGCTGTTTTTT.

The chain joins TRBV28 to TRBJ1-2, with a possible D match to TRBD1 (6 bases). Germline V gene data show CDR1 as MDHEN and CDR2 as SYDVKM. With 5 bases removed from V and 5 bases from J, the gap between germline ends came to 21 bases. The CDR3 has 16 residues. CDR3 protein: CASSGPRAGVGYGYTF. The CDR3 DNA sequence: TGTGCCAGCAGTGGGCCTCGGGCAGGGGTAGGATATGGCTACACCTTC.

The V call is TRBV19, the J call TRBJ2-7, with 9 bases lining up with TRBD2. The CDR3 loop spans 15 amino acids. Unmatched junction bases numbered 7, after V lost 5 bases and J lost 2 bases. Per the germline V gene, CDR1 is LNHDA and CDR2 is SQIVND (reference sequence). The CDR3 here is CASSGVSSGTYEQYF. The DNA for the CDR3 is TGTGCCAGTAGTGGCGTATCTAGCGGGACCTACGAGCAGTACTTC.

The chain joins TRBV7-2 to TRBJ2-3; D is perhaps TRBD2 (5 bases). V gave up 5 bases and J gave up 1 base, with 7 bases separating them. In germline, CDR1 is SGHTA, CDR2 FQGNSA. This CDR3 has 13 amino acids. CDR3 in DNA: TGTGCCAGCAGCATCGGGGGCACAGATACGCAGTATTTT. Amino acids: CASSIGGTDTQYF.

This clone is a singleton in its sample. The chain recombines TRBV27 with TRBJ2-7, with 13 bases lining up with TRBD2. This CDR3 contains 14 residues. The germline V gene encodes CDR1 MNHEY and CDR2 SMNVEV (reference sequence). V was clipped by 8 bases and J by 4 bases; unmatched bases: 5. The CDR3 bases are TGTGCCAGCGGTAGGACTAGCGGGAGATACGAGCAGTACTTC. Protein: CASGRTSGRYEQYF.

The V and J genes are TRBV5-1 and TRBJ1-1; 12 nucleotides align to TRBD1. The CDR3 consists of 16 residues. V was pared by 1 base and J by 4 bases, with 5 bases of the junction left unmatched. The V gene's germline CDR1 is SGHRS and CDR2 YFSETQ. CDR3 DNA sequence: TGCGCCAGCAGCTTGAGGGACAGGGGGCGAGGCACTGAAGCTTTCTTT. The encoded protein is CASSLRDRGRGTEAFF.

The chain combines TRBV19 with TRBJ1-5; 8 bases line up with TRBD1. Trimming cost V 6 bases and J 3 bases; bases outside gene matches: 16. Germline V lookup: CDR1 LNHDA, CDR2 SQIVND (reference sequence). This CDR3 spans 18 amino acids. The CDR3 DNA is TGTGCCAGTAGCGGGCTACAGACAGGGGTGGGTGACAATCAGCCCCAGCATTTT. It codes for CASSGLQTGVGDNQPQHF.

The rearrangement joins TRBV5-6 to TRBJ2-6; the D is unclear. Germline values: CDR1 SGHDT, CDR2 YYEEEE. The V gene lost 6 bases and the J gene lost 1 base, with 11 bases spanning the gap. This CDR3 has 15 amino acids. The CDR3 sequence: CASTGEISGANVLTF. The CDR3 coding sequence is TGTGCCAGCACCGGTGAAATATCTGGGGCCAACGTCCTGACTTTC.

The chain recombines TRBV6-1 with TRBJ2-7, with 7 bases identical to TRBD2. Germline CDR1 and CDR2: MNHNS and SASEGT. This CDR3 comprises 14 residues. J lost 2 bases, V lost 1 base, and 2 bases had no gene match. CDR3 sequence reads: CASSEVGGPYEQYF. CDR3 in DNA: TGTGCCAGCAGTGAAGTGGGAGGGCCCTACGAGCAGTACTTC.

The gene calls are TRBV5-6 and TRBJ2-3, with no clear D. CDR1 SGHDT and CDR2 YYEEEE come from the germline V gene. Trimming removed 0 bases at V and 7 bases at J, with 15 bases between. The CDR3 has 15 amino acids. Here the CDR3 DNA reads TGTGCCAGCAGCTTGGTAGATGTCATCTCAAATACGCAGTATTTT. Amino acids: CASSLVDVISNTQYF.

This chain joins TRBV11-3 and TRBJ1-5; 7 nucleotides agree with TRBD1. This CDR3 contains 15 residues. V shed 6 bases, J shed 1 base, and the junction held 6 bases outside the gene matches. CDR1 is SGHNT and CDR2 is YENEEA in the germline V gene. CDR3 amino acids: CASSQGVRSNQPQHF. The DNA of the CDR3 is TGTGCCAGCAGTCAGGGGGTAAGGAGCAATCAGCCCCAGCATTTT.

This sequence joins TRBV28 and TRBJ1-1, with no clear D. The germline gives CDR1 MDHEN, CDR2 SYDVKM. The CDR3 is 17 amino acids. Trimming shortened V by 1 base and J by 0 bases, and 15 bases separated the two germline ends. As DNA, the CDR3 is TGTGCCAGCAGTTTATCCCGCAGACTTTTTATGAACACTGAAGCTTTCTTT. It yields the protein CASSLSRRLFMNTEAFF.

This clone was seen once. The rearrangement uses TRBV7-2 and TRBJ1-3; no definite D call. Germline-derived CDR1 and CDR2 are SGHTA and FQGNSA. The V end was cut by 1 base, the J end by 3 bases, with 10 bases between. This CDR3 has 15 amino acids. The CDR3 DNA reads as TGTGCCAGCAGCTTAGGAGCCCTAAATGGAAACACCATATATTTT. This encodes CASSLGALNGNTIYF.

The rearrangement uses TRBV11-2 and TRBJ1-6, with D possibly being TRBD1 (6 bases). Trimming took off 7 bases at V and 4 bases at J, with 14 bases between the two ends. The CDR3 is made up of 15 amino acids. Per germline, CDR1 SGHAT and CDR2 FQNNGV. The CDR3 bases are TGTGCCAGCAACCTTCAGGGGACGTATAATTCACCCCTCCACTTT. It codes for CASNLQGTYNSPLHF. The complete variable domain, with remaining parts taken from reference TRBV11-2 and TRBJ1-6, reads EAGVAQSPRYKIIEKRQSVAFWCNPISGHATLYWYQQILGQGPKLLIQFQNNGVVDDSQLPKDRFSAERLKGVDSTLKIQPAKLEDSAVYLCASNLQGTYNSPLHFGNGTRLTVT.

J is TRBJ1-1 and V is TRBV7-6, with D hard to call. The ends were cut back, 1 base at V and 0 bases at J, with 12 bases in the middle. Germline V lookup: CDR1 SGHVS, CDR2 FNYEAQ. The CDR3 loop spans 16 amino acids. The CDR3 bases are TGTGCCAGCAGCTTAGTGCCAGGAAACATGAACACTGAAGCTTTCTTT. Residues: CASSLVPGNMNTEAFF.

This clone was detected a few times. The gene calls are TRBV7-3 and TRBJ2-3; tentative D call: TRBD2 (5 bases). Per the germline V gene, CDR1 is SGHTA and CDR2 is FQGTGA. Deletions cut 5 bases from V and 4 bases from J, with 16 bases between. The CDR3 totals 15 residues. The CDR3 spells CASSPPGHGADTQYF. The CDR3 nucleotides are TGTGCCAGCAGCCCGCCCGGGCACGGGGCAGATACGCAGTATTTT.